The sequence of this T cell receptor beta chain was determined in a study of shared clonotypes between healthy human individuals. Splitting of each subset's genomic DNA was done evenly across several immunoSEQ plates. The method was immunoSEQ multiplex PCR; TCRdb's version includes in-frame clones alone and lacks a portion of them. The sample consists of millions of clones, 85% to 95% of them appearing once. Points on this clone: Its antigen is currently unknown.

Study results and limitations: Represented diversity, genetic and exposure-history alike, was limited by few donors.

Looked up from germline, CDR1 is KGHSH and CDR2 is LQKENI. The V end was cut by 2 bases, the J end by 2 bases, with 8 bases between. CDR3 length equals 14 residues. J is TRBJ2-3 and V is TRBV18; no clear D gene. Sequencing used naive CD4+ T cells sorted from blood. The subset denotes: CD45RA+ positively selected. This TCR was sampled from a man younger than 35 in good health. CDR3 DNA sequence: TGTGCCAGCTCACCAATTGGTCCCACAGATACGCAGTATTTT. This codes for CASSPIGPTDTQYF.